This note documents a single T cell receptor (beta chain) sequence. Its antigen is not known. The source of the sample is a study of identical twins. Template switching added a universal primer site; cDNA carried unique molecular identifiers. TCRdb independently ran MiXCR on the 5' RACE reads; one entry per CDR3 protein. The sample records 130,000 to 150,000 distinct CDR3 sequences, roughly 3.2% being singletons. The study's findings and limits: Conclusions were based on cross-sectional statistical analysis, without following the same donors.

CDR3 length: 17 amino acids. V gave up 2 bases and J gave up 0 bases; unmatched junction bases: 7. CDR1 and CDR2 from the germline V gene are LGHNA and YSLEER. Sequenced sample: memory T cells sorted from blood. This chain links TRBV4-3 with TRBJ2-4; 7 positions agree with TRBD2. This clonotype was obtained from a man aged 18 to 35 in good health. The CDR3 bases are TGCGCCAGCAGCCAAAATCGGGGGACTAAAGCCAAAAACATTCAGTACTTC. Translation gives CASSQNRGTKAKNIQYF.